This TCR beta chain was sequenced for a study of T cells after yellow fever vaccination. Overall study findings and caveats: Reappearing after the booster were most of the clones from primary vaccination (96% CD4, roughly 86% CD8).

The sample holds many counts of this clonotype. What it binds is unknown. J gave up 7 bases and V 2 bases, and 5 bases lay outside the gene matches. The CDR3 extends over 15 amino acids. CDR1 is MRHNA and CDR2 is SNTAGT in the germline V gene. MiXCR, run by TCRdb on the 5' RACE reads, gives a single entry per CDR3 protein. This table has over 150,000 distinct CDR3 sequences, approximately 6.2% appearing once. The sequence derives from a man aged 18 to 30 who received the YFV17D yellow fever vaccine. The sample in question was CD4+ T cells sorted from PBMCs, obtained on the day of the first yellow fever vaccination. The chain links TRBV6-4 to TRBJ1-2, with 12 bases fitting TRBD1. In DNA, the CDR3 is TGTGCCAGCAGTGACCCAGGGACAGGGGGCGGTGGCTACACCTTC. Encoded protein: CASSDPGTGGGGYTF.